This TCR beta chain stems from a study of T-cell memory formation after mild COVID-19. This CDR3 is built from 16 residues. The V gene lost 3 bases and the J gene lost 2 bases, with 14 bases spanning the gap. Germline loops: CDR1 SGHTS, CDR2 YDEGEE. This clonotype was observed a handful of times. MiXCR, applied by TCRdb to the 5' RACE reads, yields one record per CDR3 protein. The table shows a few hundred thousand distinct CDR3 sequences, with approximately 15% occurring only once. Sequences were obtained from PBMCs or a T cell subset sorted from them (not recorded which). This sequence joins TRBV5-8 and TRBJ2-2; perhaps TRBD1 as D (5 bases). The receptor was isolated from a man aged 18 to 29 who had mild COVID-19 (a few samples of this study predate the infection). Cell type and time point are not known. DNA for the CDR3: TGTGCCAGCAGCTGGGGCGTCGTCGGTAACACCGGGGAGCTGTTTTTT. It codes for CASSWGVVGNTGELFF.